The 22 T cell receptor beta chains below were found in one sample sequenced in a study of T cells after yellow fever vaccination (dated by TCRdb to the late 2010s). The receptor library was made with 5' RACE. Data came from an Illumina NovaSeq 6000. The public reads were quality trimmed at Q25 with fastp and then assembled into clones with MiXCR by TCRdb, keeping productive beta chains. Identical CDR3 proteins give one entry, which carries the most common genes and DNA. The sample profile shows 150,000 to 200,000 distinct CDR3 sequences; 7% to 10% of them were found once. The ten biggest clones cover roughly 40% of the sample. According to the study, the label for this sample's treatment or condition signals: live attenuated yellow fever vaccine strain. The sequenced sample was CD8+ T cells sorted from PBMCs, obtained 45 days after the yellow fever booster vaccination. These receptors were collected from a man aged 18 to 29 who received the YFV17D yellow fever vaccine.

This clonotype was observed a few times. The CDR3 DNA is TGCGCCAGCAGCTTGGCACTAGCGGGGTTGGGCGAGACCCAGTACTTC. Protein product: CASSLALAGLGETQYF. This sequence joins TRBV5-1 and TRBJ2-5; 10 bases match TRBD2. The CDR3 is 16 residues long. CDR1 and CDR2 from the germline V gene are SGHRS and YFSETQ. V lost 0 bases to trimming and J lost 5 bases; unmatched junction nucleotides: 7.

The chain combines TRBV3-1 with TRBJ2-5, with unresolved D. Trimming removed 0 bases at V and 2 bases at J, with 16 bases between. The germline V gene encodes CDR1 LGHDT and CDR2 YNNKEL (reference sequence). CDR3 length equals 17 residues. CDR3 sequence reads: CASSQDQARYTQETQYF. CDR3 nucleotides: TGTGCCAGCAGCCAAGATCAGGCACGGTATACTCAAGAGACCCAGTACTTC.

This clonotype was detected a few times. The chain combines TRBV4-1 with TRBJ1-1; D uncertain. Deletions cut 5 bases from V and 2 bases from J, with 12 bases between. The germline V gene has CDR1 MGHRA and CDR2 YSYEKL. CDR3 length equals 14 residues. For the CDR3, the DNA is TGCGCCAGCAGCTTCCGGGGAGGAAACACTGAAGCTTTCTTT. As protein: CASSFRGGNTEAFF.

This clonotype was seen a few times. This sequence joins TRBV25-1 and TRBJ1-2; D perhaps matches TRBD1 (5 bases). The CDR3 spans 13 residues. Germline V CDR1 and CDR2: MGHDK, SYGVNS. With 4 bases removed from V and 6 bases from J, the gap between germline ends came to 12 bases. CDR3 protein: CASSGGLGDGYTF. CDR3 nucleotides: TGTGCCAGCAGTGGGGGCCTGGGGGATGGCTACACCTTC.

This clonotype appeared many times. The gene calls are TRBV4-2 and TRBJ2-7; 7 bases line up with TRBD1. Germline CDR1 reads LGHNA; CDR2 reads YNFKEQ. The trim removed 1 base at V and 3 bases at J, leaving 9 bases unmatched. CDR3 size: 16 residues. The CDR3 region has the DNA TGTGCCAGCAGCCAAGTTTTCGGGGCAGGGGGCTACGAGCAGTACTTC. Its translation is CASSQVFGAGGYEQYF.

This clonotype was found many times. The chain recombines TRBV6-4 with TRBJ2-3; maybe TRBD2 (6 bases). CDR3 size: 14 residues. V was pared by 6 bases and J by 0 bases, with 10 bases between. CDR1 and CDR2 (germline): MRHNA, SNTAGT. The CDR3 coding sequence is TGTGCCAGCAGGGCCGGGACTAGCACAGATACGCAGTATTTT. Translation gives CASRAGTSTDTQYF.

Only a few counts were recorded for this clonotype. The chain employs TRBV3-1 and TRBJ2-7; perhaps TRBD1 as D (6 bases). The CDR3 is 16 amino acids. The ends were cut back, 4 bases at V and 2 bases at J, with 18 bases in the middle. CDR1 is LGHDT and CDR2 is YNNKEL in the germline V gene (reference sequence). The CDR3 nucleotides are TGTGCCAGCAGCCCGGACGGGGCAGGGGATCCCTACGAGCAGTACTTC. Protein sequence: CASSPDGAGDPYEQYF.

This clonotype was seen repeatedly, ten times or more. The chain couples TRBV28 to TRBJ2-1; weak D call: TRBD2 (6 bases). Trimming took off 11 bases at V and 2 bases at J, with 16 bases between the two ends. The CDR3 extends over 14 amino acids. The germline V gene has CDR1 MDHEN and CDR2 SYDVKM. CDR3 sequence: CAGSGTLTYNEQFF. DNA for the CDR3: TGTGCCGGTTCCGGGACTCTGACCTACAATGAGCAGTTCTTC.

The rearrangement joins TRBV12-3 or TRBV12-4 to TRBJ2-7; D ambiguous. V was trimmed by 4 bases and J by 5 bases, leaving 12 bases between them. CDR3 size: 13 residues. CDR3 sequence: CASSYVSNNEQYF. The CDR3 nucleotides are TGTGCCAGCAGTTACGTATCGAATAACGAGCAGTACTTC.

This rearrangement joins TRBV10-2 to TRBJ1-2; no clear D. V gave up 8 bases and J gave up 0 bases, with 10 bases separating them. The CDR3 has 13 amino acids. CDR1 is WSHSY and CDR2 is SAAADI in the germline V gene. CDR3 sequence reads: CASCLQPNYGYTF. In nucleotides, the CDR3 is TGCGCCAGCTGCCTACAACCTAACTATGGCTACACCTTC.

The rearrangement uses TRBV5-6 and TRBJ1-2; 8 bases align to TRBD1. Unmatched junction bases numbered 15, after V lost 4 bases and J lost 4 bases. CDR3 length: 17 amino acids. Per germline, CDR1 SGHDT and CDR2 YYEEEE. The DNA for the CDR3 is TGTGCCAGCAGCCCACGTACGCGACAGGGGCTTACCTATGGCTACACCTTC. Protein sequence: CASSPRTRQGLTYGYTF.

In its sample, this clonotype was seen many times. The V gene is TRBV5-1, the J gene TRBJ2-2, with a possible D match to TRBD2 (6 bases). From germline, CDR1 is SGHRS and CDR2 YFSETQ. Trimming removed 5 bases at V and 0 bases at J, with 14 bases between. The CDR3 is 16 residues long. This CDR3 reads CASRADYPTNTGELFF. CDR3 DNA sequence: TGCGCCAGCAGGGCGGACTACCCCACGAACACCGGGGAGCTGTTTTTT.

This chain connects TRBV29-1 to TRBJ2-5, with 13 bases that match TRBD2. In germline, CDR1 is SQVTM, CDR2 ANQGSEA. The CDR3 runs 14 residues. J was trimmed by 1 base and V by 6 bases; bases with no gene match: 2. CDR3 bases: TGCAGCGTGGGACTAGCGGGGTTCCAAGAGACCCAGTACTTC. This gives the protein CSVGLAGFQETQYF.

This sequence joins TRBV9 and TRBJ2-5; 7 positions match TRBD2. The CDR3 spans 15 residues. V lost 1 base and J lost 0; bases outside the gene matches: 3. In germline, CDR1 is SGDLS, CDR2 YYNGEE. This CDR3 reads CASSVSGADQETQYF. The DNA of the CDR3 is TGTGCCAGCAGCGTAAGCGGGGCGGACCAAGAGACCCAGTACTTC.

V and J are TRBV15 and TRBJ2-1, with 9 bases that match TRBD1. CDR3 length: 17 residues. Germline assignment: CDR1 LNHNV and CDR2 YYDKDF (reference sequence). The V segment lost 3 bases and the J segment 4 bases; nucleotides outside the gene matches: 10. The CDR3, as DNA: TGTGCCACCAGCAGCACTACCGGGACAGGGATTTACAATGAGCAGTTCTTC. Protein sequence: CATSSTTGTGIYNEQFF.

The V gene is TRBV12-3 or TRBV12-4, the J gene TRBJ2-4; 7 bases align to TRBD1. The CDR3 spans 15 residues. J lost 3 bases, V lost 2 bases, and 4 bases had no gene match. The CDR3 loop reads CASSLSTGDKNIQYF. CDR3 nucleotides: TGTGCCAGCAGTTTATCTACAGGGGACAAAAACATTCAGTACTTC.

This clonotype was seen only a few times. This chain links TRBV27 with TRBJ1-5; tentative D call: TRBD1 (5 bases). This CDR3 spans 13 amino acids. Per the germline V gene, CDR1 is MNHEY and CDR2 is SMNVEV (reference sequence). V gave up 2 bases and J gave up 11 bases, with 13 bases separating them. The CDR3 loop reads CASSLRDWGAQHF. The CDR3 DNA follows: TGTGCCAGCAGTTTACGAGATTGGGGGGCCCAGCATTTT.

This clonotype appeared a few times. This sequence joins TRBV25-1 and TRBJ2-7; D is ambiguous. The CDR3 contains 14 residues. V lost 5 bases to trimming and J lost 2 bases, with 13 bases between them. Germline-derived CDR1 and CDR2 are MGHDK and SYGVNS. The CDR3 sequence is CASSPKDLAYEQYF. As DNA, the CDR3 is TGTGCCAGCAGTCCAAAGGACCTCGCCTACGAGCAGTACTTC.

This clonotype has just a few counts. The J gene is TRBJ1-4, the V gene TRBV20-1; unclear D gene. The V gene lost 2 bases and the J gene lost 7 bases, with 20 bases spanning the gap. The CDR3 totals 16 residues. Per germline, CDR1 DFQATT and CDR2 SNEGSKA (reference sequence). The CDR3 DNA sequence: TGCAGTGCTAGACCTGGGAGGAGAGGTGTGAGTGAAAAACTGTTTTTT. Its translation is CSARPGRRGVSEKLFF.

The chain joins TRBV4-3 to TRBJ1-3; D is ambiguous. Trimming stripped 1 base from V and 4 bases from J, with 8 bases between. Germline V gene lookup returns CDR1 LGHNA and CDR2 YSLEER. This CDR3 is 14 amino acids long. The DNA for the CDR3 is TGCGCCAGCAGCCAAGTAGGGTTGGGAAACACCATATATTTT. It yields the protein CASSQVGLGNTIYF.

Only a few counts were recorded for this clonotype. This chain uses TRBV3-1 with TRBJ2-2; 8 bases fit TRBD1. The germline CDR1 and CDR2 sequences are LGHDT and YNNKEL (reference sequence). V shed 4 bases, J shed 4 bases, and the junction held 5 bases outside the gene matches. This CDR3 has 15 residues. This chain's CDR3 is CASSRRTGTTGELFF. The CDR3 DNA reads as TGTGCCAGCAGCCGACGGACAGGGACCACCGGGGAGCTGTTTTTT.

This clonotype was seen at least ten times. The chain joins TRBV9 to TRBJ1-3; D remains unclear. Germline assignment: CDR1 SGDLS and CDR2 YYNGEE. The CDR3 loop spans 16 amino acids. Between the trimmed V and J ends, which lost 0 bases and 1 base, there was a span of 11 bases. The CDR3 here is CASSVGAVPSGNTIYF. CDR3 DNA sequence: TGTGCCAGCAGCGTAGGGGCAGTGCCTTCTGGAAACACCATATATTTT. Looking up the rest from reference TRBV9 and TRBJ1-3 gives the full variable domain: DSGVTQTPKHLITATGQRVTLRCSPRSGDLSVYWYQQSLDQGLQFLIQYYNGEERAKGNILERFSAQQFPDLHSELNLSSLELGDSALYFCASSVGAVPSGNTIYFGEGSWLTVV.